This TCR beta chain was observed in a study of cytomegalovirus exposure and HLA in healthy donors. Study results and caveats: A later analysis found most CMV-associated TCR beta chains apparently HLA-restricted. With DRB1 most and HLA-C fewest, TCR association rates differed between HLA loci in a later analysis.

On this clone itself: Its antigen is unidentified.

The CDR3 totals 14 residues. The V segment lost 7 bases and the J segment 9 bases; nucleotides outside the gene matches: 16. Germline assignment: CDR1 SQVTM and CDR2 ANQGSEA. The PCR was carried out with 60 Vbeta primers and 13 Jbeta primers. Clones were sequenced by immunoSEQ multiplex PCR, and TCRdb holds only the in-frame ones, with some missing. The sample has some 110,000 clones, roughly 72% seen once. The source of this sequence is a woman aged 45-60 years in good health and CMV-seropositive. The chain links TRBV29-1 to TRBJ1-2; 8 positions agree with TRBD1. The sample comprised PBMCs. The DNA for the CDR3 is TGCAGCGCGAGGGGGACAGGTGGCGCCGGGAGCTACACCTTC. Its protein product is CSARGTGGAGSYTF.